Listed below are T cell receptor beta chains from one sample, sequenced in a study of Ad26.COV2.S vaccination and SARS-CoV-2 variants. Sequenced by immunoSEQ multiplex PCR; TCRdb stores in-frame clones only, minus some. Among roughly 420,000 clones listed, 89% were seen once. The specimen was peripheral blood, collected in a trial of Ad26.COV2.S vaccine versus placebo. These receptor sequences come from a person between 18 and 65 years old who received the Ad26.COV2.S COVID-19 vaccine or a placebo. Both conserved end residues are part of each CDR3. D genes are given only for firm matches. Not every row has a clone size; where given, it reads once, few, many or a size class.

abundance,j_gene,v_gene,d_gene,CDR3aa,CDR3nt
-,TRBJ2-6,TRBV7-3,-,CASSLNSGANVLTF,TGTGCCAGCAGCTTAAACTCTGGGGCCAACGTCCTGACTTTC
-,TRBJ2-3,TRBV24-1,-,CATSRSGGTDTQYF,TGTGCCACCAGTCGTTCGGGGGGCACAGATACGCAGTATTTT
-,TRBJ1-6,TRBV5-1,-,CASSADGAAPLHF,TGCGCCAGCAGCGCGGACGGGGCGGCACCCCTCCACTTT
-,TRBJ1-5,TRBV4-2,-,CASSQDTRGQPQHF,TGTGCCAGCAGCCAAGATACTCGGGGTCAGCCCCAGCATTTT
-,TRBJ2-5,TRBV11-3,-,CASSPRSAGLETQYF,TGTGCCAGCAGCCCCCGTAGTGCGGGGCTAGAGACCCAGTACTTC
once,TRBJ2-1,TRBV29-1,-,CSVELGIDDEQFF,TGCAGCGTTGAGTTGGGTATTGACGATGAGCAGTTCTTC
-,TRBJ2-5,TRBV28,-,CASSSPPTQETQYF,TGTGCCAGCAGTTCCCCCCCTACCCAAGAGACCCAGTACTTC
-,TRBJ1-5,TRBV5-8,-,CASSPSVNQPQHF,TGTGCCAGCAGCCCTTCAGTTAATCAGCCCCAGCATTTT
-,TRBJ1-1,TRBV6-2/TRBV6-3,-,CASSSEGFAEAFF,TGTGCCAGCAGTTCAGAGGGATTTGCTGAAGCTTTCTTT
-,TRBJ1-3,TRBV9,TRBD1,CASSARQGSGNTIYF,TGTGCCAGCAGTGCCCGACAGGGGTCTGGAAACACCATATATTTT
few,TRBJ1-2,TRBV30,-,CAWIPRGAGNGYTF,TGTGCCTGGATCCCCCGCGGGGCAGGGAATGGCTACACCTTC
once,TRBJ1-5,TRBV10-3,TRBD1,CAIRKGQGDQPQHF,TGTGCCATCAGGAAGGGACAGGGAGATCAGCCCCAGCATTTT
-,TRBJ2-5,TRBV4-1,TRBD2,CASSQIPGLAGVETQYF,TGCGCCAGCAGCCAAATCCCAGGACTAGCGGGAGTAGAGACCCAGTACTTC
-,TRBJ2-7,TRBV6-6,-,CASSSQVYEQYF,TGTGCCAGCAGTTCACAGGTCTACGAGCAGTACTTC
once,TRBJ2-4,TRBV18,-,CASSPPDGSNIQYF,TGTGCCAGCTCACCTCCAGATGGGTCAAACATTCAGTACTTC
-,TRBJ1-1,TRBV3-1/TRBV3-2,-,CASSQPGGDTEAFF,TGTGCCAGCAGCCAACCCGGAGGGGACACTGAAGCTTTCTTT
-,TRBJ1-5,TRBV19,TRBD1,CASSSRDRGNQPQHF,TGTGCCAGTAGTTCCCGGGACAGGGGCAATCAGCCCCAGCATTTT
-,TRBJ1-2,TRBV19,-,CASSIWYRGLYGYTF,TGTGCCAGTAGTATATGGTACCGGGGGTTATACGGCTACACCTTC
once,TRBJ1-5,TRBV28,-,CASSFGVLGSWEVQPQHF,TGTGCCAGCAGTTTTGGCGTGTTAGGTTCCTGGGAGGTACAGCCCCAGCATTTT
-,TRBJ2-3,TRBV7-9,TRBD2,CASSLDGTSKQYF,TGTGCCAGCAGCTTAGACGGGACTAGCAAACAGTATTTT